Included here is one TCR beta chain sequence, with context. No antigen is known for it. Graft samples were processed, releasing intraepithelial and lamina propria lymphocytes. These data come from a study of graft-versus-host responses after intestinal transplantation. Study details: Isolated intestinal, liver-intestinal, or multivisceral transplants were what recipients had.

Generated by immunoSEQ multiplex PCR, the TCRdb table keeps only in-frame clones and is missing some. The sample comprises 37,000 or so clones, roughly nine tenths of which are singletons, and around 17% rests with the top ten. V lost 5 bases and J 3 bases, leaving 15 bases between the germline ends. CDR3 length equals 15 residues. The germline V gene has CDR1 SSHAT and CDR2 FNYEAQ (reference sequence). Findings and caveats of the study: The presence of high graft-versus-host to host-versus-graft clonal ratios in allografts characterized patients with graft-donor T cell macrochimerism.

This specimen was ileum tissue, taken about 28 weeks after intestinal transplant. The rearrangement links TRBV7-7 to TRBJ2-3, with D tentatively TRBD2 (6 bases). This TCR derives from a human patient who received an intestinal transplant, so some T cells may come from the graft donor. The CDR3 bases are TGTGCCAGCAGCCCGACTAGGTTGGAGACAGATACGCAGTATTTT. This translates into CASSPTRLETDTQYF.